This record covers a single T cell receptor beta chain. In the original analysis: Estimation of nucleated cell counts relied on the amplification of reference gene primers. TCRdb keeps only in-frame clones here, not all; method: immunoSEQ multiplex PCR. The DNA gave D and trimming, while V, J and clone size come from that table. This table has about 160,000 clones, roughly 90% appearing once. The sample comes from a study of blood T cell repertoires in COVID-19. Overall study: Specimens from acute and convalescent COVID-19 originated in the United States, Italy and Spain. Nucleic acid was either cDNA or gDNA, and it came from T cells, B-cell-depleted T cells, or PBMCs.

The CDR3 length is 14 residues. Trimming removed 2 bases from V and 8 bases from J, with 10 bases in between. In germline, CDR1 is SNHLY, CDR2 FYNNEI. Sequencing was performed on peripheral blood. This chain connects TRBV2 to TRBJ1-6; a possible D gene is TRBD1 (5 bases). The sequence came from a man between 18 and 35 years old with acute or convalescent COVID-19. CDR3 in amino acids: CASSEIGEDSPLHF. The CDR3 bases are TGTGCCAGCAGTGAAATAGGGGAAGATTCACCCCTCCACTTT.